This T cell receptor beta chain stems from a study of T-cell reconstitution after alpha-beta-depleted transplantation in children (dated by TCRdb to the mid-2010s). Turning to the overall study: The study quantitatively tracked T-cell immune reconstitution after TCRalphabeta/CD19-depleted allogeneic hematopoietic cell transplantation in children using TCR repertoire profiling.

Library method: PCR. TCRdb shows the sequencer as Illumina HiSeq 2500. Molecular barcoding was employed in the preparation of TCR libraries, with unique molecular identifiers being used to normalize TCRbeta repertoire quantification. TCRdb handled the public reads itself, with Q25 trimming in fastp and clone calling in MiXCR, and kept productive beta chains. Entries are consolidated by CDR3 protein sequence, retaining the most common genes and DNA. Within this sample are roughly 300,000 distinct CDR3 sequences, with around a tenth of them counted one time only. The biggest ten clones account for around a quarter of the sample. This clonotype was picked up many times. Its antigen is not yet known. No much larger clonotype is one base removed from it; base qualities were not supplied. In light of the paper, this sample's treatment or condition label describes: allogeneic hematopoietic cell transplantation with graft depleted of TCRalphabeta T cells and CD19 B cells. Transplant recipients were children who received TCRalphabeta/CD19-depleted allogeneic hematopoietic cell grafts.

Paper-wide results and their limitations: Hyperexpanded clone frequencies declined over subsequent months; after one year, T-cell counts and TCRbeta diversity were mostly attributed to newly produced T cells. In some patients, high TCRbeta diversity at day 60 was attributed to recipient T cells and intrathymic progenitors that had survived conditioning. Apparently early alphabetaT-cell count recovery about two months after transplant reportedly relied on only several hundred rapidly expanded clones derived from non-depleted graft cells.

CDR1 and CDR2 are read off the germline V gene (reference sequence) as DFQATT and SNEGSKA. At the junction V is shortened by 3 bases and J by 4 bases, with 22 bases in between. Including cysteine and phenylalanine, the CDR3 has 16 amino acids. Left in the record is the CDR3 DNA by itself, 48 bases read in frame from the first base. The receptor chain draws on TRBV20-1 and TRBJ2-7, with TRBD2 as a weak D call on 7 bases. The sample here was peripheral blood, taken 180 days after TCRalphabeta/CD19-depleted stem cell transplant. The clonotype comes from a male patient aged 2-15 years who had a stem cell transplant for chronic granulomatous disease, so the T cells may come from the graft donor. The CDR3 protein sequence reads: CSASAGALSSRYEQYF. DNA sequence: TGCAGTGCTAGTGCGGGGGCCCTCTCGAGTCGGTACGAGCAGTACTTC.